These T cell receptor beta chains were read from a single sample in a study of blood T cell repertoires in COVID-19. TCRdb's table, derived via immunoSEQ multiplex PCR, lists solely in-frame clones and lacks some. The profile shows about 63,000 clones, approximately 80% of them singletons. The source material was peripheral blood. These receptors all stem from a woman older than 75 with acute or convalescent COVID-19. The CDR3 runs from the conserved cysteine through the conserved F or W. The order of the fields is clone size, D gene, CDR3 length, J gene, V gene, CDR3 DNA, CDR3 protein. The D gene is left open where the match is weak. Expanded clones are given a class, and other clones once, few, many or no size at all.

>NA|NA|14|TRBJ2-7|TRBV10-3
TGTGCCATCAGTGATCCAGGGTTTTCCTACGAGCAGTACTTC
CAISDPGFSYEQYF
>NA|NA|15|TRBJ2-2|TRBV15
TGTGCCACCAGCCAAAGATGGGGAGACACCGGGGAGCTGTTTTTT
CATSQRWGDTGELFF
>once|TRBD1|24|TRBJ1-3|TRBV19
TGTGCCAGTAGTATGGAGTCGAGAGGATCGTATATCCCAGACAGGGCCTTCTCTGGAAACACCATATATTTT
CASSMESRGSYIPDRAFSGNTIYF
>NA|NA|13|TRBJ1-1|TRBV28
TGTGCCAGCTCGGCAGGGACTCTTACTGAAGCTTTCTTT
CASSAGTLTEAFF
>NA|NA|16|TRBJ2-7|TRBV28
TGTGCCAGCAGTTTACCCGGAGGGGGCTTGGGGTACGAGCAGTACTTC
CASSLPGGGLGYEQYF
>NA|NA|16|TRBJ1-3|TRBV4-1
TGCGCCAGCAGCCAAGATTCCGGGGTAGATGGAAACACCATATATTTT
CASSQDSGVDGNTIYF
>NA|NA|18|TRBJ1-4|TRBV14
TGTGCCAGCAGCCAAGTTGCAGGAACTTCAGCAACTAATGAAAAACTGTTTTTT
CASSQVAGTSATNEKLFF
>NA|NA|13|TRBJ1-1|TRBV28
TGTGCCACCGTCGGGGGGGGTGACACTGAAGCTTTCTTT
CATVGGGDTEAFF
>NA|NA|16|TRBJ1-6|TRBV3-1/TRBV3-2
TGTGCCAGCAGCCAAGATGAGCAGGCCTATAATTCACCCCTCCACTTT
CASSQDEQAYNSPLHF
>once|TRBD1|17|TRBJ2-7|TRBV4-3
TGCGCCAGCAGCCAAGATTGGCGGGACAGGGCGAACTACGAGCAGTACTTC
CASSQDWRDRANYEQYF
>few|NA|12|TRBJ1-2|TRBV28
TGTGCCAGCAGTACAGGGAACTATGGCTACACCTTC
CASSTGNYGYTF
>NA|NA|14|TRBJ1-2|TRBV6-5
TGTGCCAGCAGCTTAACCGGACAGAACTATGGCTACACCTTC
CASSLTGQNYGYTF
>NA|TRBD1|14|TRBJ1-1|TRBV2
TGTGCCAGCGGAAGACAGGGAAGGGACACTGAAGCTTTCTTT
CASGRQGRDTEAFF
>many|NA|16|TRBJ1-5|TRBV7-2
TGTGCCAGCAGCTTAACGCAGGGCTCCGTCAATCAGCCCCAGCATTTT
CASSLTQGSVNQPQHF
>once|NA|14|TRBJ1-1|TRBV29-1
TGCAGCGTACAGGGTACCTCCCGGAAGACTGAAGCTTTCTTT
CSVQGTSRKTEAFF
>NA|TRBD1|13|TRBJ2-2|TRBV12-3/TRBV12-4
TGTGCCAGCAGTACGACAGGGGTCGGGGAGCTGTTTTTT
CASSTTGVGELFF
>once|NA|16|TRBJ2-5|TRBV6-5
TGTGCCAGCAGTTTTCCGTTGACTAGGATTCAAGAGACCCAGTACTTC
CASSFPLTRIQETQYF
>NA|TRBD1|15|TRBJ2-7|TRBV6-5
TGTGCCAGCAGAGAGGACAGGGGAAACGCAAACGAGCAGTACTTC
CASREDRGNANEQYF
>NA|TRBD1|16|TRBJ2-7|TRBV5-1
TGCGCCAGCAGCCTCCGGACAGGGGGGCTCCCCCACGAGCAGTACTTC
CASSLRTGGLPHEQYF
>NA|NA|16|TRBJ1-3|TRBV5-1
TGCGCCAGCAGCTTGGAACAACCAGGGGCTGGAAACACCATATATTTT
CASSLEQPGAGNTIYF
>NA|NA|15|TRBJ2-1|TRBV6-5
TGTGCCAGCATCCGTGGCGGGAACTCCTACAATGAGCAGTTCTTC
CASIRGGNSYNEQFF
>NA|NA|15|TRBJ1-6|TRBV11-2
TGTGCCAGCAGCTCCAATCAGGGAGGTCAAGGACCCCTCCACTTT
CASSSNQGGQGPLHF
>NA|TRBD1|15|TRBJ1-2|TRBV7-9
TGTGCCAGCAGCCAACTCGGACAGGGCGGCGGTGGCTACACCTTC
CASSQLGQGGGGYTF
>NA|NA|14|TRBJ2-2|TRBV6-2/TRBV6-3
TGTGCCAGCAGTTATCCCGGAGGCACCGGGGAGCTGTTTTTT
CASSYPGGTGELFF
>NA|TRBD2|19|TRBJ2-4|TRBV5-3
TGTGCCAGAAGCTTGGTTGCTAGCGGGAGGGCCCCAGCCAAAAACATTCAGTACTTC
CARSLVASGRAPAKNIQYF
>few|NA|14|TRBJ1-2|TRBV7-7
TGTGCTAGCAGCCCAGGGGTGGGTCTAGGGGGCTACACCTTC
CASSPGVGLGGYTF
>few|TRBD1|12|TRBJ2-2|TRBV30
TGTGCCCATGACAGGGCCACCGGGGAGCTGTTTTTT
CAHDRATGELFF
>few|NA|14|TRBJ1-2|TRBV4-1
TGCGCCAGCAGCTTAACAGCTTCTAACTATGGCTACACCTTC
CASSLTASNYGYTF
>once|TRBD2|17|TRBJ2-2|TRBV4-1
TGCGCCAGCAGCCCACTCGGGACTAGCGGGAGTCCCGGGGAGCTGTTTTTT
CASSPLGTSGSPGELFF
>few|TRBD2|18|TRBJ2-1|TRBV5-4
TGTGCCAGCAGCTTGAATTACGGAGCTAGCGGGAGTGGTAATGAGCAGTTCTTC
CASSLNYGASGSGNEQFF
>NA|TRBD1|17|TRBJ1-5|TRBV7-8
TGTGCCAGCAGCTTATTGACAGGGGTGGATAGCAATCAGCCCCAGCATTTT
CASSLLTGVDSNQPQHF
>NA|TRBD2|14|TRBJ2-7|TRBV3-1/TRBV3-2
TGTGCCAGCAGCCAGGGGGGAGGGCCCTACGAGCAGTACTTC
CASSQGGGPYEQYF
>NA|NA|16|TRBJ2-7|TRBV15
TGTGCCACCAGCAGAGGGGCGGGCGGCCCCTCCTACGAGCAGTACTTC
CATSRGAGGPSYEQYF
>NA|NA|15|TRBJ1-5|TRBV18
TGTGCCAGCTCAACCACGGAGGTAAGCAATCAGCCCCAGCATTTT
CASSTTEVSNQPQHF
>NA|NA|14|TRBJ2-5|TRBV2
TGTGCCAGCACCCCCCAAGGGAGCCAAGAGACCCAGTACTTC
CASTPQGSQETQYF
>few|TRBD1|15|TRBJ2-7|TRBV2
TGTGCCAGCAGGGAAGACAGGGGCCCATCCTACGAGCAGTACTTC
CASREDRGPSYEQYF
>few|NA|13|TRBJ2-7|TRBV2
TGTGCCAGCAGCCGACAGGAGACCTACGAGCAGTACTTC
CASSRQETYEQYF
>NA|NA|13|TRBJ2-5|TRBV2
TGTGCCACTGAAGCGGGCCTACAAGAGACCCAGTACTTC
CATEAGLQETQYF
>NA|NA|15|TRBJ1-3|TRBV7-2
TGTGCCAGCAGCCAGGGACACCTCTCTGGAAACACCATATATTTT
CASSQGHLSGNTIYF
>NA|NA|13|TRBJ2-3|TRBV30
TGTGCCTGGAGGTCGACAGCCACAGATACGCAGTATTTT
CAWRSTATDTQYF
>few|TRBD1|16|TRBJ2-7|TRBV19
TGTGCCAGTAGTATAGTAGCCGGGACAGCGCGCTACGAGCAGTACTTC
CASSIVAGTARYEQYF